This T cell receptor beta chain was captured in a study of vaccination effects on CD4 cells after COVID-19 (dated by TCRdb to about 2022). With regard to the full study: The ViraFEST assay stimulated PBMC with viral peptide pools and then used TCR sequencing to identify antigen-specific CD4+ T cell clonotypes by expansion. Cultures from other donors in the study were sequenced using the Oncomine TCR Beta short-read assay on an Illumina iSeq 100. SARS-CoV-2 spike-specific CD4+ TCR repertoires from before and after mRNA vaccination were compared in COVID-19 convalescent patients and in infection-naive vaccine recipients. The full study included approximately nine COVID-19 convalescent patients and a handful of SARS-CoV-2-naive healthy vaccine recipients. Post-vaccine samples across the study were collected a median of 72 days after the second dose, with a range of 14 to 241. After vaccination, three convalescent patients were sampled both early (day +14) and late (day +241, +227, +161 respectively). About 2.2 million PBMC per well were cultured in IMDM with about 5% human AB serum, roughly 10 IU/ml IL-2 and gentamicin, plus 10 ug/ml peptides. What the authors observed across the whole study: The study was limited by a small number of convalescent patients, and early post-infection timepoints were lacking. Clones induced by infection and clones induced by vaccination both contracted markedly at late timepoints after vaccination, which fits with T cell responses waning over time. In convalescent patients, the post-vaccine spike-reactive repertoire consisted mainly of new vaccine-induced clones, largely distinct from infection-induced clones.

A few counts support this clone. Its antigen has not been determined. No base-level quality is on record; no much larger clone is a single base apart. After around eleven days of culture, CD4+ T cells were isolated with the EasySep CD4+ T cell isolation kit. PCR-confirmed SARS-CoV-2 infection had occurred in convalescent patients between March and December 2020, before the Alpha, Beta and Delta variants emerged in the United States. Two doses of either the BNT162b2 or the mRNA-1273 mRNA SARS-CoV-2 vaccine were administered to participants. On days 3 and 7, half of the culture medium was replaced with fresh IL-2-containing medium. Unless noted otherwise, every peptide stimulation condition was grown in triplicate wells. PBMC were separated from whole blood using Ficoll-Paque Plus gradient centrifugation and were then either cryopreserved at -140C or used fresh. Genomic DNA was extracted from cultured CD4+ T cells with the QIAamp micro DNA kit.

The CDR3 numbers 13 residues from cysteine through phenylalanine. Only the CDR3 portion is preserved as DNA: 39 bases, with reading frame beginning at the first base. The germline V gene supplies CDR1 SGHRS and CDR2 YFSETQ. Trimming removed 10 bases from V and 7 bases from J, leaving 18 bases between the germline ends. The library relied on the immunoSEQ multiplex PCR assay. DNA from the CD4+ T cells that had been cultured and isolated underwent TCR beta CDR3 sequencing. The original methods were these. Non-productive TCR sequences were removed and reads were trimmed to the CDR3 region, keeping CDR3s of at least 7 amino acids. The MANAFEST web app was used to pick out antigen-specific clonotypes by comparing their expansion in peptide wells with that in reference cultures. Positive clones required FDR<0.05 expansion versus reference and all other wells, odds ratio above 5, and frequency above 0.1% in two replicate wells. Cross-reactive clonotypes were defined as significantly expanded in SARS-CoV-2 spike wells and in at least one common cold coronavirus spike condition. CDR3 similarity was assessed by Levenshtein distance using the stringdist R package, and unrooted trees were constructed with ape in R 3.6.1. This is the immuneACCESS table as TCRdb keeps it, with only in-frame sequences that have V and J called. A part of the clones is gone; compared with another copy, unresolved V genes explain less than half, and the rest is unexplained. The D gene and trimming were derived from the DNA, and the V and J assignments and clone size from that table. Across this sample there are tens of thousands of clones, with over 65% seen only once. About 3.7% of the sample comes from the top ten.

The material was CD4+ T cells from PBMCs cultured without peptide, obtained after COVID-19 vaccination. The sequence was collected from a human donor who had a prior SARS-CoV-2 infection. The V and J segments used are TRBV5-1 and TRBJ2-1; 6 matching bases give a weak D call of TRBD2. The CDR3 protein: CACGADPDNEQFF. The nucleotide sequence reads as follows: TGCGCCTGCGGGGCCGACCCAGATAATGAGCAGTTCTTC.